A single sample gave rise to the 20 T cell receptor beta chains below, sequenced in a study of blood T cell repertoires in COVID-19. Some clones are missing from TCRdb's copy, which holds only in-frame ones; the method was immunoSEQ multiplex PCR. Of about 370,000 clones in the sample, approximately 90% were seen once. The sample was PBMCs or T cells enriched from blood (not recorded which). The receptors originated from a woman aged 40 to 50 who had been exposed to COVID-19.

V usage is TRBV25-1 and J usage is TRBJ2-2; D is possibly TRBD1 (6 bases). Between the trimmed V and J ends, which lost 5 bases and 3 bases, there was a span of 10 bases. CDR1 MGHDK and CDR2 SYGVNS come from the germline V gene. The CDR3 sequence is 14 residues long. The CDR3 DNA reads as TGTGCCAGCAGTTACTCAGGGGACACCGGGGAGCTGTTTTTT. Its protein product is CASSYSGDTGELFF.

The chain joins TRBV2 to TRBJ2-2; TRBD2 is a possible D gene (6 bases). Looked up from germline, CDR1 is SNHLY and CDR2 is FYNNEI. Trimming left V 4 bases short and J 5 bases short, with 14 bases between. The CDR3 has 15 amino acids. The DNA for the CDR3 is TGTGCCAGCAGTGCCCGGGAGATAGGGACCGGGGAGCTGTTTTTT. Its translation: CASSAREIGTGELFF.

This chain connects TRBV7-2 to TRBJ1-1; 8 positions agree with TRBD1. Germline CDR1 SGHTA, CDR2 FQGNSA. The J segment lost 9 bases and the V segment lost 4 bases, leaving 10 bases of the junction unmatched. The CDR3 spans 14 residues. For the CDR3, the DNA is TGTGCCAGCAGCTATGGACAGGGTTCATCCAAAGCTTTCTTT. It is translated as CASSYGQGSSKAFF.

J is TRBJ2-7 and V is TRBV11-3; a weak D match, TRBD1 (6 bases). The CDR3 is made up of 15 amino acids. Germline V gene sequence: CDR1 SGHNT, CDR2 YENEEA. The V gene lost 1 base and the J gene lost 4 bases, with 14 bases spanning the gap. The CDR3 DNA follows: TGTGCCAGCAGCTTAGGATTTGGGGGCGTGTACGAGCAGTACTTC. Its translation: CASSLGFGGVYEQYF. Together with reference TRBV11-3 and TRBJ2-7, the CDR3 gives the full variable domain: EAGVVQSPRYKIIEKKQPVAFWCNPISGHNTLYWYLQNLGQGPELLIRYENEEAVDDSQLPKDRFSAERLKGVDSTLKIQPAELGDSAVYLCASSLGFGGVYEQYFGPGTRLTVT.

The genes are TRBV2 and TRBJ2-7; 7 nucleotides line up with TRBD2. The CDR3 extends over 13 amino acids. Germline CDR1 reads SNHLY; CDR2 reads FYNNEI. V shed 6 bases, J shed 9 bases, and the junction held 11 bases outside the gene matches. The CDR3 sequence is CASRVAAGPGQYF. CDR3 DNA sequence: TGTGCCAGCAGGGTGGCAGCGGGGCCGGGGCAGTACTTC. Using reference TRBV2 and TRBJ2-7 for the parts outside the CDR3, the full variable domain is EPEVTQTPSHQVTQMGQEVILRCVPISNHLYFYWYRQILGQKVEFLVSFYNNEISEKSEIFDDQFSVERPDGSNFTLKIRSTKLEDSAMYFCASRVAAGPGQYFGPGTRLTVT.

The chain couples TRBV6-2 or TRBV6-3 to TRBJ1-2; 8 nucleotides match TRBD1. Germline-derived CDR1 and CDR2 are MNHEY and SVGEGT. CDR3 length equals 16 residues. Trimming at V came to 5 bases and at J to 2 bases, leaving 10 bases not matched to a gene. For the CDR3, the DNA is TGTGCCAGCAGTCGGCCGGACAGGGTAACCAACTATGGCTACACCTTC. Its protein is CASSRPDRVTNYGYTF.

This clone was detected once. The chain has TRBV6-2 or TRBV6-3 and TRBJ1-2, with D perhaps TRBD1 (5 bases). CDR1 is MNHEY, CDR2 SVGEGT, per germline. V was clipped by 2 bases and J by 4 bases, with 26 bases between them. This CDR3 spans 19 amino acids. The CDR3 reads CASSYVHGRDSHRGYGYTF. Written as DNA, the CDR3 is TGTGCCAGCAGTTACGTCCATGGCAGGGACTCTCATAGGGGCTATGGCTACACCTTC.

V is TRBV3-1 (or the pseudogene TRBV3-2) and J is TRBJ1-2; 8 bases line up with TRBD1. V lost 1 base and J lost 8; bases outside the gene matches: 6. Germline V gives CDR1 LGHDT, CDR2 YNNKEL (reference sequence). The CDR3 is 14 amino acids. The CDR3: CASSQAAGGWGYTF. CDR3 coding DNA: TGTGCCAGCAGCCAAGCCGCAGGGGGCTGGGGCTACACCTTC.

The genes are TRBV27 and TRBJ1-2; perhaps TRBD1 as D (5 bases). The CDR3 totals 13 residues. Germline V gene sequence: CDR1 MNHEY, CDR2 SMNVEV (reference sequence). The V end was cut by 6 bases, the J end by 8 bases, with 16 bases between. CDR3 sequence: CASSPSGVGGYTF. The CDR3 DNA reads TGTGCCAGCAGCCCCTCGGGGGTGGGAGGCTACACCTTC.

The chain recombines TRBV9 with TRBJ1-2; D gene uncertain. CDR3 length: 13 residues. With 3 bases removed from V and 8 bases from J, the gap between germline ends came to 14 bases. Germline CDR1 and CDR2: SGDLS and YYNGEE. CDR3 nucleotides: TGTGCCAGCAGCGGGTTTACGGGATCGGGCTACACCTTC. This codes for CASSGFTGSGYTF.

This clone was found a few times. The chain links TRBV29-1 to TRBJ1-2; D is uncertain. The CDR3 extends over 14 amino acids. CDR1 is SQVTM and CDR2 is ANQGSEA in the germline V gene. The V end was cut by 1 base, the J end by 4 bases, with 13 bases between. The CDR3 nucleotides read TGCAGCGTTGAAGTAGTATCGATGCGCTATGGCTACACCTTC. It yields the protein CSVEVVSMRYGYTF.

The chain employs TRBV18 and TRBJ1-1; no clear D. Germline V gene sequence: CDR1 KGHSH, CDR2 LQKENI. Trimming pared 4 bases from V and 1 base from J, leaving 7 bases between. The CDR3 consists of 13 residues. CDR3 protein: CASSLTGNTEAFF. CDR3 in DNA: TGTGCCAGCTCACTTACTGGGAACACTGAAGCTTTCTTT.

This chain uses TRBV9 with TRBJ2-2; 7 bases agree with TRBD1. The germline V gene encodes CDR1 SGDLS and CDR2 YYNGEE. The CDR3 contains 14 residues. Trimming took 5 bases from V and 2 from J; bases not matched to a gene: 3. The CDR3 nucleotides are TGTGCCAGCAGAGGGACAGCCAACACCGGGGAGCTGTTTTTT. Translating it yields CASRGTANTGELFF.

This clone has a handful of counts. CDR3 nucleotide sequence: TGTGCCAGCAGTGAACTATCGGGGAACACCGGGGAGCTGTTTTTT. It specifies CASSELSGNTGELFF. The rearrangement joins TRBV6-1 to TRBJ2-2, with no clear D. Trimming took off 2 bases at V and 1 base at J, with 8 bases between the two ends. Per the germline V gene, CDR1 is MNHNS and CDR2 is SASEGT. The CDR3 runs 15 residues.

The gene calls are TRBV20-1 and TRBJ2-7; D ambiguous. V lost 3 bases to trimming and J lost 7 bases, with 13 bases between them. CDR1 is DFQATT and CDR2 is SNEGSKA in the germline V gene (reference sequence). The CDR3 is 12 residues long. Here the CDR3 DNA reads TGCAGTGCTAGTCGAGCTCTACGAGAGCAGTACTTC. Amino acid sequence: CSASRALREQYF.

The CDR3 DNA reads TGCGCCAGCAGATCGAGGACAGGCAACAATGAGCAGTTCTTC. Translation gives CASRSRTGNNEQFF. The chain uses TRBV5-1 and TRBJ2-1; 7 bases are shared with TRBD1. Germline V lookup: CDR1 SGHRS, CDR2 YFSETQ. The CDR3 consists of 14 residues. J lost 5 bases, V lost 5 bases, and 7 bases had no gene match.

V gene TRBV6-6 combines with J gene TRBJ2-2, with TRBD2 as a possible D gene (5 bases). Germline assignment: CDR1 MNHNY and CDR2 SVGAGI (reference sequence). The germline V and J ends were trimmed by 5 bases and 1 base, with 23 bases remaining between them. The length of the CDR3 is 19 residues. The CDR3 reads CASSQWIPGSGKNTGELFF. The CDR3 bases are TGTGCCAGCAGTCAGTGGATCCCGGGCTCGGGAAAGAACACCGGGGAGCTGTTTTTT.

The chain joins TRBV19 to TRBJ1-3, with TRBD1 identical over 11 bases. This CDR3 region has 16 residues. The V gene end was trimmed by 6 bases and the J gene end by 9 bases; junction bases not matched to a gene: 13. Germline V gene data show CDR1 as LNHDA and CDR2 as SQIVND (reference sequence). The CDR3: CASSPRTGGEGSTIYF. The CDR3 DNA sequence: TGTGCCAGTAGCCCGCGGACAGGGGGCGAGGGGAGCACCATATATTTT.

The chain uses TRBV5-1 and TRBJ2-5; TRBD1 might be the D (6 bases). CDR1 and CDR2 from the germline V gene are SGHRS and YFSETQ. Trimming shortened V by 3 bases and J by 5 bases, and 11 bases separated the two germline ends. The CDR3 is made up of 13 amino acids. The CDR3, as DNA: TGCGCCAGCAGCTCACAGGGTCAGGAGACCCAGTACTTC. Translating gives CASSSQGQETQYF.

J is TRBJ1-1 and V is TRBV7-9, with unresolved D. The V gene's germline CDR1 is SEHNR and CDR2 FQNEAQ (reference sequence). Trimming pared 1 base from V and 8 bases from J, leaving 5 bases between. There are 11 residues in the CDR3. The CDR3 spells CASSLEREAFF. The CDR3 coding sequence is TGTGCCAGCAGCTTAGAGAGAGAAGCTTTCTTT.